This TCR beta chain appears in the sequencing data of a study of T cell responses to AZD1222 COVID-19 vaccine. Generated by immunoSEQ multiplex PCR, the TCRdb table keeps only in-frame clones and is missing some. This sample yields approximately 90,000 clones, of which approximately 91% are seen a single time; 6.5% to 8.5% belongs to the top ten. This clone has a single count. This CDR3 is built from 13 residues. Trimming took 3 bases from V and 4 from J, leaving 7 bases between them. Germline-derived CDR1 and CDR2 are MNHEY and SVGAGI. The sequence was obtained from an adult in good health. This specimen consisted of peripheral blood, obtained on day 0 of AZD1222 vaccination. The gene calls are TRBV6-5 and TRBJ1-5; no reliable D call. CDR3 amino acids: CASSYSLNQPQHF. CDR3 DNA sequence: TGTGCCAGCAGTTATAGCCTTAATCAGCCCCAGCATTTT.